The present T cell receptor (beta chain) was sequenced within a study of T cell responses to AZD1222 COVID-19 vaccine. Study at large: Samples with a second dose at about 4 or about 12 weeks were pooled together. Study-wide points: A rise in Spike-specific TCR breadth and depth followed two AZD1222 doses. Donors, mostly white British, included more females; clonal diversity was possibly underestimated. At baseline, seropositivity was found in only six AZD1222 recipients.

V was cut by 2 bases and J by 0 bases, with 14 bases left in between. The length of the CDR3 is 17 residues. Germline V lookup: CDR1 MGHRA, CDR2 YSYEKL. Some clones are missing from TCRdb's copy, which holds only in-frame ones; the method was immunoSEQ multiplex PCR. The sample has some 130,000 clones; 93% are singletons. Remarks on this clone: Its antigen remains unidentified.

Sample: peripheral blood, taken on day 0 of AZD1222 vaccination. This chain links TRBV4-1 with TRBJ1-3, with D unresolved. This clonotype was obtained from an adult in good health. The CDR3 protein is CASSQKALGSSGNTIYF. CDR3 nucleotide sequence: TGCGCCAGCAGCCAAAAAGCCTTGGGGAGCTCTGGAAACACCATATATTTT.